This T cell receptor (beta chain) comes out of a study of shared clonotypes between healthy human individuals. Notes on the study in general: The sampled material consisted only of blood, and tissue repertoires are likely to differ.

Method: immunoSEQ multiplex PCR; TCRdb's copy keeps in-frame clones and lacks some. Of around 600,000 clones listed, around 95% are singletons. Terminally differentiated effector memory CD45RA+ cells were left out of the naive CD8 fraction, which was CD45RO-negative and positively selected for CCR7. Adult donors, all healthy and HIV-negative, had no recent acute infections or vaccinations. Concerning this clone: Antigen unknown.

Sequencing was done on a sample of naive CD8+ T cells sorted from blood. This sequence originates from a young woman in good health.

CDR3 sequence: CAWRGEMNTEAFF. CDR3 bases: TGTGCCTGGAGGGGAGAGATGAACACTGAAGCTTTCTTT. V gene TRBV30 combines with J gene TRBJ1-1; D ambiguous. This CDR3 contains 13 residues. From germline, CDR1 is GTSNPN and CDR2 SVGIG (reference sequence). Trimming shortened V by 3 bases and J by 0 bases, and 8 bases separated the two germline ends.